Below are 22 T cell receptor beta chains sequenced from a single sample in a study of T cell responses to AZD1222 COVID-19 vaccine. Assay used: immunoSEQ multiplex PCR; TCRdb lists only in-frame clones, some missing. Of about 93,000 clones listed, 88% are singletons. The sample in question was peripheral blood, obtained on day 0 of AZD1222 vaccination. These receptors all stem from an adult in good health.

This sequence joins TRBV27 and TRBJ1-1; D possibly corresponds to TRBD1 (6 bases). The CDR3 consists of 16 residues. The germline V and J ends were trimmed by 6 bases and 4 bases, with 21 bases remaining between them. The germline V gene has CDR1 MNHEY and CDR2 SMNVEV (reference sequence). CDR3 protein: CASSLQGALFGTEAFF. The CDR3 bases are TGTGCCAGCAGCCTACAGGGAGCCCTATTTGGCACTGAAGCTTTCTTT.

This rearrangement joins TRBV19 to TRBJ2-1; weak D call: TRBD1 (5 bases). In germline, CDR1 is LNHDA, CDR2 SQIVND (reference sequence). The CDR3 totals 14 residues. V lost 8 bases and J 0 bases, leaving 11 bases between the germline ends. The CDR3 protein is CASQGRSSYNEQFF. The CDR3 nucleotides are TGTGCCAGTCAGGGCCGCAGCTCCTACAATGAGCAGTTCTTC.

This clone showed up just a few times. The genes are TRBV2 and TRBJ1-2; D is unclear. Trimming took 3 bases from V and 5 from J, leaving 10 bases between them. Germline V gene data show CDR1 as SNHLY and CDR2 as FYNNEI. This CDR3 is 13 amino acids long. CDR3 nucleotide sequence: TGTGCCAGCAGTGATGAACGGATATATGGCTACACCTTC. Translating it yields CASSDERIYGYTF.

As for this clone: One junction end does not reproduce the germline sequence, and a read error may be involved. This sequence joins TRBV7-7 and TRBJ2-2, with D perhaps TRBD2 (5 bases). The CDR3 has 15 amino acids. Germline V CDR1 and CDR2: SSHAT, FNYEAQ (reference sequence). CDR3 sequence: CASSLGSPNTGELFF. CDR3 nucleotides: TGTGCTAGCAGCTTAGGGAGCCCGAACACCGGGGAGCTGTTTTTT.

This clone was seen more than once but under ten times. This sequence joins TRBV10-1 and TRBJ2-5, with 7 bases fitting TRBD1. V lost 4 bases and J lost 2; bases outside the gene matches: 10. CDR1 is WNHNN, CDR2 SYGVQD, per germline (reference sequence). The CDR3 totals 16 residues. CDR3 in DNA: TGCGCCAGCAGTGGGGGCCGGGACAGCAAACAAGAGACCCAGTACTTC. This sequence encodes CASSGGRDSKQETQYF.

The J gene is TRBJ1-2, the V gene TRBV3-1 (or the pseudogene TRBV3-2); D remains unclear. The CDR3 contains 13 residues. CDR1 and CDR2 from the germline V gene are LGHDT and YNNKEL (reference sequence). V lost 1 base, J lost 8 bases, and 11 bases lay in between. CDR3 protein: CASSQGETRGYTF. CDR3 in DNA: TGTGCCAGCAGCCAAGGGGAAACCAGAGGCTACACCTTC.

V and J are TRBV11-2 and TRBJ2-1; 9 bases match TRBD1. Germline V gene sequence: CDR1 SGHAT, CDR2 FQNNGV. V lost 4 bases to trimming and J lost 5 bases; unmatched junction nucleotides: 9. This CDR3 spans 16 amino acids. The CDR3 sequence: CASSSPLRTGDNEQFF. The CDR3 DNA is TGTGCCAGCAGCTCCCCCCTTAGGACAGGGGACAATGAGCAGTTCTTC.

The V gene is TRBV5-8, the J gene TRBJ2-2; D might be TRBD1 or TRBD2, each matching 5 bases. Germline V CDR1 and CDR2: SGHTS, YDEGEE. V lost 5 bases and J lost 4, with 15 bases in between. The CDR3 sequence is 15 residues long. The CDR3 DNA reads as TGTGCCAGCAGTCGCCGAGGGGCCCGCACCGGGGAGCTGTTTTTT. Translating it yields CASSRRGARTGELFF.

The chain has TRBV3-1 (or the pseudogene TRBV3-2) and TRBJ2-7; D may match TRBD1 or TRBD2 (6 bases each). The CDR3 covers 12 residues. Germline loops: CDR1 LGHDT, CDR2 YNNKEL (reference sequence). V gave up 5 bases and J gave up 7 bases, with 12 bases separating them. The chain's CDR3 is CASSSGAGEQYF. DNA of the CDR3: TGTGCCAGCAGCTCAGGGGCGGGGGAGCAGTACTTC.

The J gene is TRBJ1-1, the V gene TRBV19; 7 nucleotides match TRBD1. The J segment lost 0 bases and the V segment lost 5 bases, leaving 9 bases of the junction unmatched. The CDR3 is made up of 16 amino acids. Germline assignment: CDR1 LNHDA and CDR2 SQIVND (reference sequence). The CDR3 reads CASSLDRTALNTEAFF. CDR3 bases: TGTGCCAGTAGTCTGGACAGGACCGCCCTGAACACTGAAGCTTTCTTT.

V gene TRBV5-1 combines with J gene TRBJ1-1, with 8 bases lining up with TRBD1. CDR1 SGHRS and CDR2 YFSETQ come from the germline V gene. Trimming removed 0 bases from V and 5 bases from J; junction bases left unmatched: 6. This CDR3 spans 15 amino acids. The CDR3 DNA follows: TGCGCCAGCAGCTTGGAGGGCAGGGGGCAGACTGAAGCTTTCTTT. Its protein is CASSLEGRGQTEAFF. Full variable domain (remainder filled in from reference TRBV5-1 and TRBJ1-1): KAGVTQTPRYLIKTRGQQVTLSCSPISGHRSVSWYQQTPGQGLQFLFEYFSETQRNKGNFPGRFSGRQFSNSRSEMNVSTLELGDSALYLCASSLEGRGQTEAFFGQGTRLTVV.

This clone was detected only once. The V call is TRBV19, the J call TRBJ1-2; D is ambiguous. Deletions cut 7 bases from V and 0 bases from J, with 12 bases between. The CDR3 covers 14 residues. Germline V gene lookup returns CDR1 LNHDA and CDR2 SQIVND (reference sequence). The CDR3 nucleotides read TGTGCCAGTACCTTGGCAGCAACTAACTATGGCTACACCTTC. Encoded protein: CASTLAATNYGYTF.

The V and J genes are TRBV12-3 or TRBV12-4 and TRBJ1-1, with D possibly TRBD1 on 5 matching bases. V shed 11 bases and J shed 4 bases, with 17 bases lying between them. The CDR3 consists of 13 residues. CDR3 sequence (DNA): TGTGCCGGGTCAGGGTCTGAAGGCACTGAAGCTTTCTTT. This encodes CAGSGSEGTEAFF.

This clone came up a few times. The chain joins TRBV5-1 to TRBJ2-7; D is perhaps TRBD1 (6 bases). The CDR3 has 16 amino acids. CDR1 and CDR2 from the germline V gene are SGHRS and YFSETQ. Trimming removed 0 bases at V and 5 bases at J, with 18 bases between. In DNA, the CDR3 is TGCGCCAGCAGCTTGGGTCCGCAGGGGATAAGGAACGAGCAGTACTTC. Amino acid sequence: CASSLGPQGIRNEQYF.

The chain has TRBV7-9 and TRBJ1-3, with TRBD1 matching over 7 bases. This CDR3 has 17 residues. Germline-derived CDR1 and CDR2 are SEHNR and FQNEAQ (reference sequence). V trimming: 0 bases; J trimming: 1 base; junction bases outside the gene matches: 6. The CDR3 nucleotides are TGTGCCAGCAGCTTAGCACCAGGGGGGGATTCTGGAAACACCATATATTTT. Protein sequence: CASSLAPGGDSGNTIYF.

This sequence joins TRBV9 and TRBJ2-3, with 7 bases matching TRBD1. CDR1 is SGDLS, CDR2 YYNGEE, per germline. Unmatched junction bases numbered 10, after V lost 4 bases and J lost 5 bases. The CDR3 is 15 amino acids. The CDR3 bases are TGTGCCAGCAGCAGACAGGGATACGAGGGAGATACGCAGTATTTT. Translating gives CASSRQGYEGDTQYF.

V usage is TRBV10-3 and J usage is TRBJ2-2; 14 bases align to TRBD2. The trim removed 3 bases at V and 0 bases at J, leaving 9 bases unmatched. CDR1 and CDR2 from the germline V gene are ENHRY and SYGVKD. The CDR3 consists of 20 residues. For the CDR3, the DNA is TGTGCCATCAGTGATGGGACTAGCGGGAGATACCGTTCGAACACCGGGGAGCTGTTTTTT. Translated: CAISDGTSGRYRSNTGELFF.

V and J are TRBV6-5 and TRBJ1-3; 8 nucleotides agree with TRBD1. V was clipped by 6 bases and J by 4 bases; unmatched bases: 8. The CDR3 sequence is 15 residues long. Germline CDR1 and CDR2: MNHEY and SVGAGI. CDR3 nucleotides: TGTGCCAGCAGAGAGACAGGGGTGTGGGGAAACACCATATATTTT. Translation: CASRETGVWGNTIYF.

The V call is TRBV5-1, the J call TRBJ1-1; 9 nucleotides agree with TRBD1. From germline, CDR1 is SGHRS and CDR2 YFSETQ. The V and J ends lost 4 bases and 4 bases, in that order; junction bases with no gene match: 20. This CDR3 is 19 amino acids long. This chain's CDR3 is CASSPAPSLQGAQVTEAFF. The CDR3 DNA reads TGCGCCAGCAGCCCCGCCCCCAGCTTACAGGGGGCGCAGGTCACTGAAGCTTTCTTT.

The chain combines TRBV7-9 with TRBJ2-1; the D is unclear. CDR1 is SEHNR, CDR2 FQNEAQ, per germline (reference sequence). This CDR3 is 14 amino acids long. V shed 1 base and J shed 3 bases, with 7 bases lying between them. This chain's CDR3 is CASSLVGSYNEQFF. CDR3 in DNA: TGTGCCAGCAGCTTAGTGGGCAGCTACAATGAGCAGTTCTTC.

CDR3 bases: TGTGCCAGCAGTCCCACGGACAGTGTTAGAAACACCATATATTTT. Translating gives CASSPTDSVRNTIYF. The chain uses TRBV6-6 and TRBJ1-3; weak D call: TRBD1 (6 bases). Germline assignment: CDR1 MNHNY and CDR2 SVGAGI (reference sequence). V gave up 5 bases and J gave up 5 bases, with 16 bases separating them. The CDR3 totals 15 residues.

The V call is TRBV6-5, the J call TRBJ1-3; no definite D call. V lost 7 bases and J lost 16, with 17 bases in between. The germline V gene has CDR1 MNHEY and CDR2 SVGAGI. CDR3 length: 11 amino acids. The CDR3 sequence: CASKASLHSYF. In nucleotides, the CDR3 is TGTGCCAGCAAGGCATCGTTACACTCTTATTTT.